The 27 T cell receptor beta chains below were found in one sample sequenced in a study of breast tumors, draining lymph nodes, adjacent tissues. TCRdb re-derived calls from the multiplex PCR reads in MiXCR, one entry per CDR3 protein. The sample records roughly 260,000 distinct CDR3 sequences, around 31% being singletons. Breast cancer patients provided tissue from their axillary draining lymph nodes. Sequenced material: axillary lymph node tissue. The receptors were sampled from a female donor with breast cancer. Some clones in this sample may be carry-over from other donors' samples.

This clonotype showed up just once. The rearrangement uses TRBV7-7 and TRBJ2-3; D possibly corresponds to TRBD2 (6 bases). The CDR3 has 12 amino acids. Germline assignment: CDR1 SSHAT and CDR2 FNYEAQ (reference sequence). In nucleotides, the CDR3 is TGTGCTAGCGGCCGGAGACCGGATACGCAGTATTTT. Residues: CASGRRPDTQYF.

The chain recombines TRBV7-2 with TRBJ2-4; D gene uncertain. V was shortened by 1 base and J by 9 bases, with 10 bases between the two germline ends. Per the germline V gene, CDR1 is SGHTA and CDR2 is FQGNSA. The CDR3 totals 13 residues. The CDR3 DNA reads as TGTGCCAGCAGCTTAGGTGTGTCGGGCATTCAGTACTTC. It specifies CASSLGVSGIQYF.

The sample holds many counts of this clonotype. The chain carries TRBV20-1 and TRBJ2-3; D is perhaps TRBD2 (5 bases). V was cut by 0 bases and J by 2 bases, with 12 bases left in between. Germline CDR1 reads DFQATT; CDR2 reads SNEGSKA (reference sequence). The CDR3 has 15 amino acids. Here the CDR3 reads CSARDPAAPTDTQYF. The CDR3 DNA reads as TGCAGTGCTAGAGATCCAGCGGCACCCACAGATACGCAGTATTTT.

Notes on this clonotype: A much larger clone differs by one base, so this may be a read error. CDR3 sequence (DNA): TGCAGTGCTAGTGCGCCCTTCAATGAGCCGTTCTTC. Translation: CSASAPFNEPFF. The V call is TRBV20-1, the J call TRBJ2-1, with D unclear. Germline V gene sequence: CDR1 DFQATT, CDR2 SNEGSKA (reference sequence). The CDR3 spans 12 residues.

A remark on this clonotype: Because it lacks the conserved phenylalanine or tryptophan at the end, this CDR3 is likely a read error. The chain joins TRBV7-9 to TRBJ1-2; 7 bases line up with TRBD1. J was trimmed by 0 bases and V by 5 bases; bases with no gene match: 6. The germline CDR1 and CDR2 sequences are SEHNR and FQNEAQ (reference sequence). The CDR3 totals 15 residues. CDR3 in amino acids: CASSRGDRANYGYTI. CDR3 bases: TGTGCCAGCAGCCGGGGGGACAGAGCTAACTATGGCTACACCATC.

This clonotype was counted ten times or more. The V gene is TRBV7-2, the J gene TRBJ2-7; D may be TRBD1 (6 bases). Per germline, CDR1 SGHTA and CDR2 FQGNSA. The CDR3 has 15 amino acids. Trimming removed 4 bases at V and 1 base at J, with 14 bases between. The CDR3 spells CASSSKLGASYEQYF. CDR3 bases: TGTGCCAGCAGCTCAAAGTTGGGGGCGTCCTACGAGCAGTACTTC.

The CDR3 DNA is TGTGCCAGCTCAACCCGACAGGGTATTAGCACAGATACGCAGTATTTT. Translation: CASSTRQGISTDTQYF. V is TRBV9 and J is TRBJ2-3; 7 bases agree with TRBD1. CDR3 length equals 16 residues. V trimming: 7 bases; J trimming: 0 bases; junction bases outside the gene matches: 11. CDR1 and CDR2 from the germline V gene are SGDLS and YYNGEE.

This clonotype was observed a few times. The gene calls are TRBV28 and TRBJ2-7, with 10 bases matching TRBD1. This CDR3 is 13 amino acids long. V lost 8 bases and J lost 5; bases outside the gene matches: 6. Germline CDR1 is MDHEN and CDR2 is SYDVKM. The CDR3 loop reads CASSTGGLNEQYF. CDR3 DNA: TGTGCCAGCTCGACAGGGGGCCTCAACGAGCAGTACTTC. The full variable domain, completed using reference TRBV28 and TRBJ2-7, is DVKVTQSSRYLVKRTGEKVFLECVQDMDHENMFWYRQDPGLGLRLIYFSYDVKMKEKGDIPEGYSVSREKKERFSLILESASTNQTSMYLCASSTGGLNEQYFGPGTRLTVT.

Turning to this clonotype: This could be a read error, since a much larger clone is one nucleotide away. The rearrangement uses TRBV5-6 and TRBJ2-3; 12 nucleotides agree with TRBD1. CDR1 SGHDT and CDR2 YYEEEE come from the germline V gene. This CDR3 is built from 15 residues. Unmatched junction bases numbered 3, after V lost 4 bases and J lost 3 bases. This chain's CDR3 is CASSPGQGATDTQYF. CDR3 DNA: TGTGCCAGCAGCCCGGGACAGGGGGCGACAGATACGCAGTATTTT.

This clonotype was observed many times. The V and J genes are TRBV5-8 and TRBJ1-6, with 9 nucleotides matching TRBD1. After removal of 4 bases from V and 3 bases from J, the junction contained 8 bases not matched to a gene. CDR3 length: 17 residues. Germline-derived CDR1 and CDR2 are SGHTS and YDEGEE. CDR3 in DNA: TGTGCCAGCAGCCCCGGACAGGGGTTAGTCTATAATTCACCCCTCCACTTT. Translation: CASSPGQGLVYNSPLHF.

This clonotype was recorded at least ten times. The chain combines TRBV7-8 with TRBJ2-2; D might be TRBD1 or TRBD2, each matching 7 bases. V lost 4 bases, J lost 6 bases, and 15 bases lay in between. This CDR3 has 15 amino acids. The germline CDR1 and CDR2 sequences are SGHVS and FQNEAQ. This chain's CDR3 is CASSYDREGAGELFF. CDR3 in DNA: TGTGCCAGCAGCTATGACAGGGAGGGAGCCGGGGAGCTGTTTTTT.

This clonotype has a count of ten or more. CDR3 in amino acids: CASSHPSSTDTQYF. For the CDR3, the DNA is TGTGCCAGCAGCCATCCTTCCAGCACAGATACGCAGTATTTT. The chain carries TRBV4-2 and TRBJ2-3, with D unclear. Between the trimmed V and J ends, which lost 3 bases and 0 bases, there was a span of 7 bases. Germline loops: CDR1 LGHNA, CDR2 YNFKEQ. The CDR3 totals 14 residues.

This clonotype has at least ten counts. This chain joins TRBV20-1 and TRBJ2-1, with 7 bases lining up with TRBD2. CDR1 and CDR2 (germline): DFQATT, SNEGSKA (reference sequence). This CDR3 contains 14 residues. The V gene end was trimmed by 5 bases and the J gene end by 4 bases; junction bases not matched to a gene: 8. DNA for the CDR3: TGCAGTGCTTACACTGGGGAGGGTTACAATGAGCAGTTCTTC. It yields the protein CSAYTGEGYNEQFF.

This clonotype was counted ten times or more. The rearrangement joins TRBV24-1 to TRBJ2-5; 11 bases are shared with TRBD1. J was trimmed by 3 bases and V by 4 bases; bases with no gene match: 6. The length of the CDR3 is 16 residues. Germline assignment: CDR1 KGHDR and CDR2 SFDVKD. The CDR3: CATSDLGTGGEETQYF. CDR3 DNA sequence: TGTGCCACCAGTGACCTTGGGACAGGGGGAGAAGAGACCCAGTACTTC.

As for this clonotype: A much bigger clone sits one base away, suggesting this may be a read error. This sequence joins TRBV6-6 and TRBJ2-1; no firm D call. V lost 5 bases to trimming and J lost 7 bases, with 9 bases between them. This CDR3 is 12 amino acids long. Germline CDR1 MNHNY, CDR2 SVGAGI (reference sequence). Written as DNA, the CDR3 is TGTGCCAGCAGTCTACGAGTGAATGAGCAGTTCTTC. Its translation is CASSLRVNEQFF.

Comments on this clonotype: A much more abundant neighbour one base away suggests this may be a read error. This chain links TRBV6-2 or TRBV6-3 with TRBJ1-3, with unresolved D. The CDR3 is 14 amino acids. Trimming shortened V by 5 bases and J by 2 bases, and 10 bases separated the two germline ends. Germline V CDR1 and CDR2: MNHEY, SVGEGT. The CDR3 region has the DNA TGTGCCAGCAGTCACGGCTCCACTGGAAACACCATATATTTT. Its protein product is CASSHGSTGNTIYF.

The chain carries TRBV20-1 and TRBJ2-2; D uncertain. V lost 0 bases to trimming and J lost 3 bases, with 14 bases between them. The CDR3 runs 16 residues. The V gene's germline CDR1 is DFQATT and CDR2 SNEGSKA (reference sequence). CDR3: CSARDLTTSDTGELFF. CDR3 nucleotide sequence: TGCAGTGCTAGAGATTTAACGACCTCGGACACCGGGGAGCTGTTTTTT.

As for this clonotype: A much larger clone is a single base away; this may be a read error. CDR3 sequence: CAGSLAGVGGELFF. The CDR3 DNA reads as TGTGCCGGCAGCTTGGCCGGTGTGGGCGGGGAGCTGTTTTTT. This chain joins TRBV5-8 and TRBJ2-2; D call uncertain. Germline V gene sequence: CDR1 SGHTS, CDR2 YDEGEE. The CDR3 extends over 14 amino acids.

In this sample, this clonotype turned up many times. This rearrangement joins TRBV19 to TRBJ1-2; D perhaps matches TRBD1 (5 bases). V dropped 7 bases and J dropped 4 bases, with 19 bases sitting between them. The CDR3 runs to 15 residues. Germline CDR1 and CDR2: LNHDA and SQIVND (reference sequence). CDR3 bases: TGTGCCAGTACCTTCAAAGCGGGGGAGATCTATGGCTACACCTTC. Translating gives CASTFKAGEIYGYTF.

In the case of this clonotype: Relative to the germline gene, one junction end is altered; a read error may explain this. The chain employs TRBV7-7 and TRBJ2-5, with TRBD1 matching 7 bases. CDR3 length equals 15 residues. Germline V gene sequence: CDR1 SSHAT, CDR2 FNYEAQ (reference sequence). The CDR3, as DNA: TGTGCTAGCAGCTTAGTGGGACAGCTAGGAGTGACCCAGCACTTC. As protein: CASSLVGQLGVTQHF.

Comments on this clonotype: It may be a read error: a sequence one base away is much more abundant. The genes are TRBV12-3 or TRBV12-4 and TRBJ1-5; D ambiguous. The CDR3 is made up of 15 amino acids. The CDR3 nucleotides read TGTGCCAGCAGTTATTCTCTTTATAGCAATCAGCCCCAGCAATTT. This codes for CASSYSLYSNQPQQF.

This clonotype has ten or more counts. As DNA, the CDR3 is TGTGCCAGCAGCCCCGACAGCTTCTATGGCTACACCTTC. Translated: CASSPDSFYGYTF. The V call is TRBV11-3, the J call TRBJ1-2; TRBD1 might be the D (5 bases). V was trimmed by 5 bases and J by 4 bases, leaving 11 bases between them. The CDR3 covers 13 residues. The germline CDR1 and CDR2 sequences are SGHNT and YENEEA.

This clonotype was counted at least ten times. The chain carries TRBV7-9 and TRBJ2-3; unclear D gene. The V gene's germline CDR1 is SEHNR and CDR2 FQNEAQ (reference sequence). The V and J ends lost 1 base and 3 bases respectively, with 5 bases between them. The CDR3 has 13 residues. The CDR3 nucleotides are TGTGCCAGCAGCTTAGGGATTACAGATACGCAGTATTTT. Amino acids: CASSLGITDTQYF.

In this sample, this clonotype turned up many times. The genes are TRBV4-1 and TRBJ2-3; the match to TRBD2 covers 8 bases. The CDR3 spans 14 residues. V was clipped by 7 bases and J by 5 bases; unmatched bases: 8. Per germline, CDR1 MGHRA and CDR2 YSYEKL. The CDR3 coding sequence is TGCGCCAGCAACATCGCGGGAGGTAAAGATACGCAGTATTTT. It specifies CASNIAGGKDTQYF.

Many counts were recorded for this clonotype. The chain employs TRBV20-1 and TRBJ2-7; D is unresolved. Germline V gives CDR1 DFQATT, CDR2 SNEGSKA (reference sequence). The CDR3 has 10 amino acids. V was cut by 5 bases and J by 7 bases, with 9 bases left in between. CDR3 residues: CSAVREEQYF. The CDR3 region has the DNA TGCAGTGCTGTTAGGGAAGAGCAGTACTTC.

This clonotype has at least ten counts. V usage is TRBV19 and J usage is TRBJ1-4; D call uncertain. CDR3 length: 12 residues. V dropped 6 bases and J dropped 14 bases, with 16 bases sitting between them. CDR1 LNHDA and CDR2 SQIVND come from the germline V gene (reference sequence). The CDR3 region has the DNA TGTGCCAGTAGCCGTGAGTCGGAAGGCCTGTTTTTT. This translates into CASSRESEGLFF.

The chain uses TRBV7-9 and TRBJ2-3, with D possibly being TRBD2 (6 bases). This CDR3 region has 17 residues. Trimming took off 4 bases at V and 0 bases at J, with 17 bases between the two ends. Per the germline V gene, CDR1 is SEHNR and CDR2 is FQNEAQ (reference sequence). The CDR3 DNA reads TGTGCCAGCAGCTACCTGGCCTCCGGGAGCAGCACAGATACGCAGTATTTT. Translating it yields CASSYLASGSSTDTQYF.